Listed below are T cell receptor beta chains from one sample, sequenced in a study of tumor-infiltrating lymphocytes in oesophageal squamous cell carcinoma. MiXCR, applied by TCRdb to the PCR reads, yields one record per CDR3 protein. This table holds some 16,000 distinct CDR3 sequences, less than 55% found once. The sample comprised normal esophageal tissue next to the tumor. Receptors were obtained from a female donor with esophageal squamous cell carcinoma. Both conserved end residues are part of each CDR3. A D gene is named only where the DNA matches it firmly. Size tells how often a clone was seen (once, few, many) or the class of an expanded clone, and some rows leave it out.

V: TRBV20-1; size: .; D: TRBD1; J: TRBJ2-1; CDR3: CSAEKTGGAYNEQFF; DNA: TGCAGTGCTGAAAAGACAGGGGGCGCCTACAATGAGCAGTTCTTC
V: TRBV7-2; size: once; D: .; J: TRBJ2-3; CDR3: CASTGRRGRTDTQYF; DNA: TGTGCCAGCACAGGCAGGCGGGGTCGCACAGATACGCAGTATTTT
V: TRBV6-1; size: many; D: TRBD1; J: TRBJ2-5; CDR3: CASSEYTGEETQYF; DNA: TGTGCCAGCAGTGAATATACAGGGGAAGAGACCCAGTACTTC
V: TRBV7-9; size: .; D: .; J: TRBJ2-7; CDR3: CASSLGVWGSDYNEQYF; DNA: TGTGCCAGCAGCTTAGGAGTGTGGGGGAGTGACTACAATGAGCAGTACTTC
V: TRBV28; size: many; D: .; J: TRBJ2-2; CDR3: CASSLLNTGELFF; DNA: TGTGCCAGCAGTTTGCTAAACACCGGGGAGCTGTTTTTT
V: TRBV7-9; size: many; D: .; J: TRBJ2-7; CDR3: CASSLDVGEQYF; DNA: TGTGCCAGCAGCTTAGACGTGGGCGAGCAGTACTTC
V: TRBV7-3; size: many; D: .; J: TRBJ2-1; CDR3: CASSLRETPYNEQFF; DNA: TGTGCCAGCAGCTTAAGGGAGACCCCCTACAATGAGCAGTTCTTC
V: TRBV28; size: .; D: TRBD2; J: TRBJ2-5; CDR3: CASSPNLGLAGGGETQYF; DNA: TGTGCCAGCAGTCCCAACCTCGGACTAGCGGGAGGAGGGGAGACCCAGTACTTC
V: TRBV27; size: .; D: .; J: TRBJ1-5; CDR3: CASREGGERDQPQHF; DNA: TGTGCCAGCAGGGAGGGAGGGGAGAGAGATCAGCCCCAGCATTTT
V: TRBV12-3/TRBV12-4; size: .; D: TRBD1; J: TRBJ2-1; CDR3: CASSGQGQGINEQFF; DNA: TGTGCCAGCAGTGGTCAGGGACAGGGGATCAATGAGCAGTTCTTC